This T cell receptor beta chain was profiled in a study of blood T cell repertoires in COVID-19. Study-wide background: COVID-19 samples collected from the United States, Italy and Spain covered acute and convalescent phases.

Source study methods: Amplifying reference gene primers gave estimates of nucleated cell counts. This table comes from immunoSEQ multiplex PCR, and its TCRdb copy is limited to in-frame clones, with some not included. Clone size and the V and J calls come from that table; the DNA yielded D and trimming. The sample carries 150,000 to 200,000 clones, about 86% recorded once. The receptor comes from a man in his sixties with acute or convalescent COVID-19. Sequencing input: peripheral blood.

Here the CDR3 reads CAIRRGQREKLFF. The CDR3 coding sequence is TGTGCCATCAGGAGGGGGCAACGTGAAAAACTGTTTTTT. The chain has TRBV10-3 and TRBJ1-4; 7 nucleotides agree with TRBD1. Unmatched junction bases numbered 5, after V lost 6 bases and J lost 7 bases. In germline, CDR1 is ENHRY, CDR2 SYGVKD. The CDR3 runs 13 residues.